Below are 28 T cell receptor beta chains sequenced from a single sample in a study of shared clonotypes between healthy human individuals. TCRdb's copy holds only in-frame clones and misses some; the assay was immunoSEQ multiplex PCR. Of 2 million or so clones in the sample, over 85% are singletons; the top ten hold 0.13%. Sequenced: naive CD4+ T cells sorted from blood. The subset was: CD45RA+ positively selected. The receptors come from a man aged 18 to 35 in good health.

The chain combines TRBV19 with TRBJ1-2, with a possible D match to TRBD1 (5 bases). Trimming pared 0 bases from V and 7 bases from J, leaving 21 bases between. The CDR3 consists of 17 residues. Germline CDR1 reads LNHDA; CDR2 reads SQIVND (reference sequence). CDR3 sequence reads: CASSIDQGITLRGGYTF. CDR3 nucleotide sequence: TGTGCCAGTAGTATAGACCAGGGAATAACCCTCCGTGGTGGCTACACCTTC.

The gene calls are TRBV28 and TRBJ1-5; 11 bases align to TRBD1. The trim removed 3 bases at V and 1 base at J, leaving 11 bases unmatched. The CDR3 runs to 19 residues. In germline, CDR1 is MDHEN, CDR2 SYDVKM. CDR3 residues: CASSLSRDRGRQSNQPQHF. The CDR3 DNA is TGTGCCAGCAGTTTGTCCCGGGACAGGGGGAGGCAGAGCAATCAGCCCCAGCATTTT.

In regard to this clone: This sample includes further DNA sequences coding for the same CDR3. The chain links TRBV6-1 to TRBJ2-7; D remains unclear. The CDR3 is 13 residues long. Germline V gene lookup returns CDR1 MNHNS and CDR2 SASEGT. Trimming cost V 2 bases and J 2 bases, with 7 bases left between them. The CDR3 loop is CASSERQTYEQYF. The CDR3 DNA sequence: TGTGCCAGCAGTGAAAGGCAGACCTACGAGCAGTACTTC.

The chain joins TRBV13 to TRBJ2-3, with D unclear. Trimming cost V 5 bases and J 1 base, with 13 bases left between them. The germline V gene encodes CDR1 PRHDT and CDR2 FYEKMQ (reference sequence). CDR3 size: 15 residues. CDR3 in amino acids: CASSPGGLRTDTQYF. In DNA form, the CDR3 reads TGTGCCAGCAGCCCCGGTGGGCTGCGCACAGATACGCAGTATTTT.

The rearrangement links TRBV29-1 to TRBJ2-6; D may be TRBD1 (5 bases). The CDR3 extends over 17 amino acids. Per germline, CDR1 SQVTM and CDR2 ANQGSEA. Trimming took off 4 bases at V and 0 bases at J, with 16 bases between the two ends. The CDR3 region is CSVVGQALNSGANVLTF. The CDR3 DNA follows: TGCAGCGTTGTGGGGCAGGCCCTAAACTCTGGGGCCAACGTCCTGACTTTC.

The chain employs TRBV7-2 and TRBJ2-5; 10 bases match TRBD2. J lost 4 bases, V lost 1 base, and 9 bases had no gene match. CDR1 and CDR2 (germline): SGHTA, FQGNSA. This CDR3 comprises 17 residues. In DNA form, the CDR3 reads TGTGCCAGCAGCTTAGTGGCTAGCGGGGGATTTCGAGAGACCCAGTACTTC. Residues: CASSLVASGGFRETQYF. The full variable domain, with the rest looked up from reference TRBV7-2 and TRBJ2-5, is GAGVSQSPSNKVTEKGKDVELRCDPISGHTALYWYRQSLGQGLEFLIYFQGNSAPDKSGLPSDRFSAERTGGSVSTLTIQRTQQEDSAVYLCASSLVASGGFRETQYFGPGTRLLVL.

The V gene is TRBV20-1, the J gene TRBJ2-5; TRBD1 matches at 7 bases. Germline V CDR1 and CDR2: DFQATT, SNEGSKA (reference sequence). The CDR3 is 11 amino acids. J lost 5 bases, V lost 5 bases, and 2 bases had no gene match. CDR3 DNA: TGCAGTGCTGACAGGGCGGAGACCCAGTACTTC. Amino acid sequence: CSADRAETQYF.

The CDR3 here is CVISAGHSSYEQYF. The CDR3 coding sequence is TGTGTAATATCCGCTGGACACAGCTCCTACGAGCAGTACTTC. This rearrangement joins TRBV28 to TRBJ2-7; D perhaps matches TRBD1 (5 bases). The CDR3 is 14 amino acids. Germline assignment: CDR1 MDHEN and CDR2 SYDVKM. Filled out from reference TRBV28 and TRBJ2-7, the complete variable domain reads DVKVTQSSRYLVKRTGEKVFLECVQDMDHENMFWYRQDPGLGLRLIYFSYDVKMKEKGDIPEGYSVSREKKERFSLILESASTNQTSMYLCVISAGHSSYEQYFGPGTRLTVT.

The chain combines TRBV6-1 with TRBJ2-3, with 10 bases that match TRBD2. The CDR3 totals 17 residues. Germline V gene sequence: CDR1 MNHNS, CDR2 SASEGT. Unmatched junction bases numbered 10, after V lost 4 bases and J lost 3 bases. Here the CDR3 reads CASSVNLAGVKTDTQYF. CDR3 in DNA: TGTGCCAGCAGTGTTAATCTAGCGGGAGTGAAGACAGATACGCAGTATTTT.

In DNA, the CDR3 is TGCAGCGTTGTTCTGTTTCTGGGAGACTACGAGCAGTACTTC. It translates to CSVVLFLGDYEQYF. The chain uses TRBV29-1 and TRBJ2-7; possibly TRBD2 for D (5 bases). CDR1 SQVTM and CDR2 ANQGSEA come from the germline V gene. Trimming stripped 4 bases from V and 3 bases from J, with 16 bases between. The CDR3 is made up of 14 amino acids.

The rearrangement uses TRBV5-1 and TRBJ2-1, with 7 bases lining up with TRBD1. The CDR3 has 17 amino acids. Germline V gene data show CDR1 as SGHRS and CDR2 as YFSETQ. The J segment lost 0 bases and the V segment lost 1 base, leaving 7 bases of the junction unmatched. The CDR3, as DNA: TGCGCCAGCAGCTTGTTGGCCAGGGGGAGCTCCTACAATGAGCAGTTCTTC. Translation gives CASSLLARGSSYNEQFF.

This CDR3 is CASSESGGGIQETQYF. CDR3 sequence (DNA): TGTGCCAGCAGTGAATCCGGCGGGGGGATCCAAGAGACCCAGTACTTC. This chain links TRBV25-1 with TRBJ2-5, with 8 bases identical to TRBD2. Germline CDR1 and CDR2: MGHDK and SYGVNS. Trimming took 1 base from V and 1 from J; bases not matched to a gene: 5. The CDR3 totals 16 residues.

This clone came up a few times. This CDR3 is also generated by other DNA sequences in the sample. V is TRBV11-2 and J is TRBJ1-4; 11 bases match TRBD1. The germline gives CDR1 SGHAT, CDR2 FQNNGV. Trimming removed 3 bases from V and 7 bases from J; junction bases left unmatched: 1. The CDR3 sequence is 14 residues long. The CDR3 DNA reads as TGTGCCAGCAGCTTGGGACAGGGGGGTGAAAAACTGTTTTTT. Encoded protein: CASSLGQGGEKLFF. Full variable domain (remainder filled in from reference TRBV11-2 and TRBJ1-4): EAGVAQSPRYKIIEKRQSVAFWCNPISGHATLYWYQQILGQGPKLLIQFQNNGVVDDSQLPKDRFSAERLKGVDSTLKIQPAKLEDSAVYLCASSLGQGGEKLFFGSGTQLSVL.

V and J are TRBV6-6 and TRBJ1-3, with a tentative D call TRBD1 (5 bases). V was shortened by 2 bases and J by 1 base, with 9 bases between the two germline ends. This CDR3 is 15 amino acids long. Germline loops: CDR1 MNHNY, CDR2 SVGAGI (reference sequence). This chain's CDR3 is CASSYARGSGNTIYF. CDR3 sequence (DNA): TGTGCCAGCAGTTACGCGAGGGGATCTGGAAACACCATATATTTT.

The rearrangement uses TRBV2 and TRBJ2-5; 8 bases line up with TRBD2. Germline loops: CDR1 SNHLY, CDR2 FYNNEI. The CDR3 is 14 amino acids. Trimming at V came to 3 bases and at J to 4 bases, leaving 4 bases not matched to a gene. CDR3 in amino acids: CASSEWTSLETQYF. The CDR3, as DNA: TGTGCCAGCAGTGAGTGGACTAGCTTAGAGACCCAGTACTTC.

A remark on this clone: Within the sample, other DNA sequences also encode this same CDR3. The V and J genes are TRBV30 and TRBJ2-7; 10 nucleotides agree with TRBD1. V gave up 2 bases and J gave up 4 bases; unmatched junction bases: 2. Germline lookup yields CDR1 GTSNPN and CDR2 SVGIG (reference sequence). The CDR3 length is 13 residues. CDR3 nucleotide sequence: TGTGCCTGGAGTCGGGACAGGGGTTACGAGCAGTACTTC. As protein: CAWSRDRGYEQYF.

The genes are TRBV4-1 and TRBJ2-3, with 9 bases lining up with TRBD1. V dropped 4 bases and J dropped 2; count of bases not matched to a gene: 10. The CDR3 sequence is 17 residues long. Germline V gene lookup returns CDR1 MGHRA and CDR2 YSYEKL. The CDR3 coding sequence is TGCGCCAGCAGCCCCAATGTCTGGGACAGGGACACAGATACGCAGTATTTT. Protein sequence: CASSPNVWDRDTDTQYF.

The CDR3 here is CASSSSGAYEQYF. The CDR3 region has the DNA TGTGCCAGCAGTTCGTCGGGGGCCTACGAGCAGTACTTC. The chain joins TRBV27 to TRBJ2-7; D possibly corresponds to TRBD2 (6 bases). V gave up 4 bases and J gave up 2 bases, with 9 bases separating them. CDR3 length equals 13 residues. Looked up from germline, CDR1 is MNHEY and CDR2 is SMNVEV (reference sequence).

The chain employs TRBV7-2 and TRBJ1-2, with a weak D call TRBD1 (5 bases). This CDR3 has 15 amino acids. Looked up from germline, CDR1 is SGHTA and CDR2 is FQGNSA. V was clipped by 5 bases and J by 3 bases, with 16 bases between them. CDR3: CASSLQVGIDYGYTF. In DNA form, the CDR3 reads TGTGCCAGCAGCCTACAGGTGGGAATAGACTATGGCTACACCTTC.

This chain uses TRBV28 with TRBJ1-5; 7 bases are shared with TRBD1. The CDR3 contains 16 residues. Germline trimming cut 6 bases from V and 0 bases from J; bases unmatched to any gene: 8. Germline-derived CDR1 and CDR2 are MDHEN and SYDVKM. DNA for the CDR3: TGTGCCAGCAGGGCCACCACAGGGGATAGCAATCAGCCCCAGCATTTT. Translated: CASRATTGDSNQPQHF.

Comments on this clone: The same CDR3 also results from other DNA sequences found in this sample. This sequence joins TRBV5-1 and TRBJ1-5; no firm D call. This CDR3 region has 13 residues. Trimming cost V 0 bases and J 6 bases, with 7 bases left between them. CDR1 is SGHRS and CDR2 is YFSETQ in the germline V gene. CDR3 sequence: CASSLEPGQPQHF. CDR3 sequence (DNA): TGCGCCAGCAGCTTGGAGCCGGGTCAGCCCCAGCATTTT.

The J gene is TRBJ2-3, the V gene TRBV6-5; a possible D gene is TRBD2 (6 bases). V was clipped by 6 bases and J by 2 bases, with 15 bases between them. Germline CDR1 and CDR2: MNHEY and SVGAGI. The CDR3 contains 15 residues. The DNA for the CDR3 is TGTGCCAGCAGGGGTGCCGCGGGGAACACAGATACGCAGTATTTT. Protein sequence: CASRGAAGNTDTQYF.

The CDR3 loop is CASSDVSSYNEQFF. DNA of the CDR3: TGTGCCAGCAGTGACGTAAGCTCCTACAATGAGCAGTTCTTC. The V gene is TRBV2, the J gene TRBJ2-1; D gene uncertain. Germline V gene data show CDR1 as SNHLY and CDR2 as FYNNEI. V lost 3 bases and J 0 bases, leaving 6 bases between the germline ends. There are 14 residues in the CDR3.

This clone was counted a single time. The DNA for the CDR3 is TGCGCCAGTCGCACCTTCACAGGGAAGGCTGAAGCTTTCTTT. The encoded protein is CASRTFTGKAEAFF. The rearrangement links TRBV5-1 to TRBJ1-1, with a tentative D call TRBD1 (6 bases). V was shortened by 8 bases and J by 6 bases, with 20 bases between the two germline ends. CDR1 and CDR2 from the germline V gene are SGHRS and YFSETQ. The CDR3 contains 14 residues.

The chain couples TRBV5-1 to TRBJ2-7; D is ambiguous. Germline V gene data show CDR1 as SGHRS and CDR2 as YFSETQ. CDR3 length: 14 residues. Trimming shortened V by 2 bases and J by 4 bases, and 13 bases separated the two germline ends. The CDR3 loop is CASSFNTGQYEQYF. CDR3 DNA: TGCGCCAGCAGCTTCAACACGGGCCAGTACGAGCAGTACTTC.

This sequence joins TRBV27 and TRBJ2-2; D is perhaps TRBD1 or TRBD2 (5 bases each). The CDR3 has 14 residues. The germline V and J ends were trimmed by 6 bases and 2 bases, with 10 bases remaining between them. Per the germline V gene, CDR1 is MNHEY and CDR2 is SMNVEV (reference sequence). The CDR3 loop reads CASRGVYNTGELFF. As DNA, the CDR3 is TGTGCCAGCAGGGGGGTATATAACACCGGGGAGCTGTTTTTT.

A remark on this clone: This sample includes further DNA sequences coding for the same CDR3. The J gene is TRBJ1-2, the V gene TRBV10-3, with unresolved D. V was shortened by 0 bases and J by 4 bases, with 3 bases between the two germline ends. From germline, CDR1 is ENHRY and CDR2 SYGVKD. The CDR3 is 12 residues long. The CDR3 DNA reads TGTGCCATCAGTGAGTCAAGCTATGGCTACACCTTC. This sequence encodes CAISESSYGYTF.

This chain joins TRBV5-1 and TRBJ2-7; no firm D call. The V gene lost 6 bases and the J gene lost 3 bases, with 7 bases spanning the gap. The CDR3 consists of 11 residues. The germline CDR1 and CDR2 sequences are SGHRS and YFSETQ. The CDR3 DNA sequence: TGCGCCAGCACCCAGAACTACGAGCAGTACTTC. The encoded protein is CASTQNYEQYF.